This is a list of T cell receptor beta chains from one sample in a study of blood T cell repertoires in COVID-19. Assay used: immunoSEQ multiplex PCR; TCRdb lists only in-frame clones, some missing. The sample includes about 180,000 clones, over 70% of them seen just once. Material: PBMCs or T cells enriched from blood (not recorded which). The origin of the receptors is a man in his 60s who had been exposed to COVID-19. Both conserved end residues are part of each CDR3. D genes are given only for firm matches. The size of a clone is reported for some rows only, either as once, few or many, or as a class for expanded clones.

D gene: NA; J gene: TRBJ1-2; V gene: TRBV7-9; clone size: few; CDR3 protein: CASSLAQGGLAGYTF; CDR3 DNA: TGTGCCAGCAGCTTAGCGCAGGGTGGGCTGGCTGGCTACACCTTC
D gene: NA; J gene: TRBJ2-4; V gene: TRBV30; clone size: NA; CDR3 protein: CAWSVHLAKNIQYF; CDR3 DNA: TGTGCCTGGAGTGTACATCTAGCCAAAAACATTCAGTACTTC
D gene: NA; J gene: TRBJ1-4; V gene: TRBV11-3; clone size: NA; CDR3 protein: CASSLDPPGRSEKLFF; CDR3 DNA: TGTGCCAGCAGCTTAGATCCCCCAGGGCGGAGTGAAAAACTGTTTTTT
D gene: TRBD1; J gene: TRBJ2-5; V gene: TRBV6-8; clone size: NA; CDR3 protein: CASSYLTGGKETQYF; CDR3 DNA: TGTGCCAGCAGTTACCTCACAGGGGGCAAGGAGACCCAGTACTTC
D gene: NA; J gene: TRBJ2-3; V gene: TRBV18; clone size: NA; CDR3 protein: CASSPEGLPKYF; CDR3 DNA: TGTGCCAGCTCACCAGAAGGACTCCCTAAGTATTTT
D gene: TRBD1; J gene: TRBJ1-1; V gene: TRBV5-1; clone size: few; CDR3 protein: CASSDRQGASTEAFF; CDR3 DNA: TGCGCCAGCAGCGACCGACAGGGGGCTAGCACTGAAGCTTTCTTT
D gene: TRBD2; J gene: TRBJ2-1; V gene: TRBV6-6; clone size: NA; CDR3 protein: CASSLRGLAPGDEQFF; CDR3 DNA: TGTGCCAGCAGTTTACGGGGACTAGCCCCCGGGGATGAGCAGTTCTTC
D gene: NA; J gene: TRBJ2-3; V gene: TRBV9; clone size: NA; CDR3 protein: CASSVVARTDTQYF; CDR3 DNA: TGTGCCAGCAGCGTAGTAGCCCGGACAGATACGCAGTATTTT
D gene: TRBD1; J gene: TRBJ2-5; V gene: TRBV5-1; clone size: NA; CDR3 protein: CASSEGTGIETQYF; CDR3 DNA: TGCGCCAGCAGCGAAGGGACAGGGATAGAGACCCAGTACTTC
D gene: NA; J gene: TRBJ2-5; V gene: TRBV29-1; clone size: few; CDR3 protein: CSARGAGETQYF; CDR3 DNA: TGCAGCGCCAGGGGGGCCGGCGAGACCCAGTACTTC
D gene: NA; J gene: TRBJ2-7; V gene: TRBV1; clone size: NA; CDR3 protein: CTSSQDGQGAEQYF; CDR3 DNA: TGCACCAGCAGCCAAGATGGACAGGGAGCCGAGCAGTACTTC
D gene: TRBD1; J gene: TRBJ1-2; V gene: TRBV29-1; clone size: NA; CDR3 protein: CSVGGQGAYGYTF; CDR3 DNA: TGCAGCGTCGGGGGACAGGGGGCTTACGGCTACACCTTC
D gene: NA; J gene: TRBJ1-1; V gene: TRBV28; clone size: NA; CDR3 protein: CASSVNMNTEAFF; CDR3 DNA: TGTGCCAGCAGTGTCAACATGAACACTGAAGCTTTCTTT
D gene: NA; J gene: TRBJ2-5; V gene: TRBV28; clone size: NA; CDR3 protein: CASSFLDSQETQYF; CDR3 DNA: TGTGCCAGCAGTTTTTTAGACTCACAAGAGACCCAGTACTTC
D gene: NA; J gene: TRBJ2-3; V gene: TRBV7-2; clone size: NA; CDR3 protein: CASKRGSGLAPQYF; CDR3 DNA: TGTGCCAGCAAGAGGGGGAGTGGCCTTGCTCCGCAGTATTTT
D gene: NA; J gene: TRBJ1-3; V gene: TRBV11-2; clone size: NA; CDR3 protein: CASSLGSSGNTIYF; CDR3 DNA: TGTGCCAGCAGCTTAGGGAGCTCTGGAAACACCATATATTTT
D gene: TRBD1; J gene: TRBJ1-2; V gene: TRBV7-9; clone size: NA; CDR3 protein: CASSPGTASGYTF; CDR3 DNA: TGTGCCAGCAGCCCCGGGACAGCGTCGGGCTACACCTTC
D gene: NA; J gene: TRBJ2-7; V gene: TRBV7-3; clone size: NA; CDR3 protein: CASSLTGGQYEQYF; CDR3 DNA: TGTGCCAGCAGCTTAACTGGAGGGCAATACGAGCAGTACTTC
D gene: NA; J gene: TRBJ2-5; V gene: TRBV2; clone size: few; CDR3 protein: CASAVQETQYF; CDR3 DNA: TGTGCCAGCGCGGTCCAAGAGACCCAGTACTTC
D gene: NA; J gene: TRBJ2-7; V gene: TRBV19; clone size: NA; CDR3 protein: CASSMRAGVTAGSENEQYF; CDR3 DNA: TGTGCCAGTAGTATGAGGGCAGGGGTCACTGCCGGTTCGGAAAACGAGCAGTACTTC
D gene: TRBD2; J gene: TRBJ2-5; V gene: TRBV7-2; clone size: NA; CDR3 protein: CASSPGLAGTWYF; CDR3 DNA: TGTGCCAGCAGCCCCGGACTAGCGGGTACATGGTACTTC
D gene: TRBD1; J gene: TRBJ1-5; V gene: TRBV27; clone size: once; CDR3 protein: CASSLETGDQPQHF; CDR3 DNA: TGTGCCAGCAGTCTCGAGACAGGGGATCAGCCCCAGCATTTT
D gene: TRBD2; J gene: TRBJ2-7; V gene: TRBV5-1; clone size: NA; CDR3 protein: CASSAPSGLAGAYEQYF; CDR3 DNA: TGCGCCAGCAGCGCGCCCTCGGGACTAGCGGGAGCCTACGAGCAGTACTTC
D gene: TRBD2; J gene: TRBJ2-3; V gene: TRBV5-4; clone size: NA; CDR3 protein: CASSPGTSGRFGTDTQYF; CDR3 DNA: TGTGCCAGCAGCCCTGGGACTAGCGGGAGATTTGGGACAGATACGCAGTATTTT
D gene: TRBD2; J gene: TRBJ2-2; V gene: TRBV27; clone size: NA; CDR3 protein: CASSLSSGSSGELFF; CDR3 DNA: TGTGCCAGCAGTTTAAGTAGCGGGAGCTCCGGGGAGCTGTTTTTT
D gene: NA; J gene: TRBJ2-7; V gene: TRBV5-4; clone size: NA; CDR3 protein: CASSYRQTYEQYF; CDR3 DNA: TGTGCCAGCAGCTACCGACAGACCTACGAGCAGTACTTC
D gene: TRBD1; J gene: TRBJ1-2; V gene: TRBV11-3; clone size: NA; CDR3 protein: CASSPGTDYGYTF; CDR3 DNA: TGTGCCAGCAGCCCAGGGACAGACTATGGCTACACCTTC